Listed below are T cell receptor beta chains from one sample, sequenced in a study of CD4 T cells in relation to SARS-CoV-2 and coronaviruses. These receptors lack a known antigen. Sequenced by immunoSEQ multiplex PCR; TCRdb stores in-frame clones only, minus some. The repertoire holds about 21,000 clones, with over 65% as singletons. The sequenced sample consisted of CD4+ T cells from PBMCs, cultured in vitro. The receptors shown here come from a human donor in good health. Each CDR3 is given with its conserved first and last residue. The order of the fields is clone size, D gene, V gene, J gene, CDR3 length, CDR3 protein, CDR3 DNA. D genes are given only for firm matches. Not every row has a clone size; where given, it reads once, few, many or a size class.

NA	NA	TRBV3-1/TRBV3-2	TRBJ1-5	14	CASSQAIGNQPQHF	TGTGCCAGCAGCCAAGCGATCGGTAATCAGCCCCAGCATTTT
NA	TRBD1	TRBV28	TRBJ2-4	13	CASSLQGANIQYF	TGTGCCAGCAGTTTACAGGGGGCAAACATTCAGTACTTC
NA	TRBD1	TRBV12-3/TRBV12-4	TRBJ1-1	13	CASSLDRGNEAFF	TGTGCCAGCAGTTTGGACAGGGGAAATGAAGCTTTCTTT
NA	NA	TRBV6-1	TRBJ1-4	11	CASSENEKLFF	TGTGCCAGCAGTGAAAATGAAAAACTGTTTTTT
NA	TRBD1	TRBV9	TRBJ1-6	14	CASSGGTENSPLHF	TGTGCCAGCAGCGGAGGGACAGAAAATTCACCCCTCCACTTT
NA	NA	TRBV19	TRBJ2-6	16	CASSIDRRQYLNVLTF	TGTGCCAGTAGTATAGATCGCCGACAGTATCTCAACGTCCTGACTTTC
NA	TRBD1	TRBV10-3	TRBJ1-2	14	CAIRDWTGGYGYTF	TGTGCCATCAGGGATTGGACAGGGGGGTATGGCTACACCTTC
NA	NA	TRBV5-5	TRBJ2-3	15	CASSFLRLGTDTQYF	TGTGCCAGCAGCTTCTTGCGTCTAGGCACAGATACGCAGTATTTT
NA	NA	TRBV27	TRBJ1-1	15	CASSRGGGMNTEAFF	TGTGCCAGCAGCCGGGGGGGAGGGATGAACACTGAAGCTTTCTTT
NA	NA	TRBV18	TRBJ1-3	15	CASSRGRDSGNTIYF	TGTGCCAGCTCACGGGGACGGGACTCTGGAAACACCATATATTTT
NA	TRBD2	TRBV19	TRBJ2-3	15	CASSTSGTSADTQYF	TGTGCCAGTAGTACCTCGGGGACTAGTGCAGATACGCAGTATTTT
few	NA	TRBV27	TRBJ1-2	12	CASTSWGSPSTF	TGTGCCAGCACCTCTTGGGGGTCCCCTTCAACCTTC
NA	NA	TRBV12-3/TRBV12-4	TRBJ1-1	12	CASRPQGNEAFF	TGTGCCAGCAGGCCACAAGGAAATGAAGCTTTCTTT